The sequence of this TCR beta chain was determined in a study of shared clonotypes between healthy human individuals. Germline lookup yields CDR1 SGHRS and CDR2 YFSETQ. CDR3 length equals 12 residues. V lost 5 bases to trimming and J lost 2 bases, with 7 bases between them. The method was immunoSEQ multiplex PCR; TCRdb's version includes in-frame clones alone and lacks a portion of them. Here the sample spans a few million clones, approximately 96% being singletons. Concerning this clone itself: Its specificity is unknown.

General study findings and limits: Rarefaction gave evidence that sorted-subset sequencing remained incomplete despite large depth. Limitation of the genetic and exposure-history diversity represented came from the few donors.

V is TRBV5-1 and J is TRBJ1-1, with D unclear. This TCR derives from a man aged 18 to 30 in good health. Sequencing input: naive CD4+ T cells sorted from blood. Regarding subset: CD45RA+ positively selected. Here the CDR3 DNA reads TGCGCCAGCAGTAACGGAAACACTGAAGCTTTCTTT. It codes for CASSNGNTEAFF.